The 32 T cell receptor beta chains below were found in one sample sequenced in a study of T cell responses to AZD1222 COVID-19 vaccine. Generated by immunoSEQ multiplex PCR, the TCRdb table keeps only in-frame clones and is missing some. There are 240,000 or so clones in the sample; 85% to 95% occur only once, and 0.55% lies in the top ten. The sample consisted of peripheral blood, taken on day 0 of AZD1222 vaccination. Source of these receptors: an adult in good health.

A single count supports this clone. The rearrangement joins TRBV18 to TRBJ2-5, with D possibly TRBD2 on 6 matching bases. CDR1 is KGHSH and CDR2 is LQKENI in the germline V gene. Trimming cost V 3 bases and J 5 bases, with 7 bases left between them. The CDR3 has 12 residues. CDR3 protein: CASSPEGETQYF. DNA of the CDR3: TGTGCCAGCTCACCGGAGGGGGAGACCCAGTACTTC.

The chain employs TRBV7-9 and TRBJ2-2; 12 bases fit TRBD2. In germline, CDR1 is SEHNR, CDR2 FQNEAQ (reference sequence). CDR3 length: 16 residues. The V and J ends lost 3 bases and 10 bases, in that order; junction bases with no gene match: 9. CDR3 in amino acids: CASSFYGTSGFEELFF. The CDR3 DNA reads as TGTGCCAGCAGCTTCTACGGGACTAGCGGGTTCGAGGAGCTGTTTTTT.

The genes are TRBV28 and TRBJ1-1; possibly TRBD1 for D (5 bases). There are 16 residues in the CDR3. V was trimmed by 7 bases and J by 1 base, leaving 19 bases between them. CDR1 MDHEN and CDR2 SYDVKM come from the germline V gene. CDR3 amino acids: CASTRRQGRGNTEAFF. The DNA of the CDR3 is TGTGCCAGCACCCGGAGGCAGGGTAGAGGGAACACTGAAGCTTTCTTT. The complete variable domain, with remaining parts taken from reference TRBV28 and TRBJ1-1, reads DVKVTQSSRYLVKRTGEKVFLECVQDMDHENMFWYRQDPGLGLRLIYFSYDVKMKEKGDIPEGYSVSREKKERFSLILESASTNQTSMYLCASTRRQGRGNTEAFFGQGTRLTVV.

The rearrangement uses TRBV9 and TRBJ2-1; D is ambiguous. V lost 0 bases and J 0 bases, leaving 10 bases between the germline ends. CDR3 length: 16 residues. Germline V CDR1 and CDR2: SGDLS, YYNGEE. The CDR3 nucleotides are TGTGCCAGCAGCGTAGAGGCGGAGCTCTCCTACAATGAGCAGTTCTTC. It yields the protein CASSVEAELSYNEQFF.

J is TRBJ1-5 and V is TRBV19; D gene uncertain. From germline, CDR1 is LNHDA and CDR2 SQIVND (reference sequence). This CDR3 has 15 amino acids. Trimming stripped 3 bases from V and 5 bases from J, with 14 bases between. The CDR3 DNA follows: TGTGCCAGTAGTATTGAGCACATCGACTATCAGCCCCAGCATTTT. Protein product: CASSIEHIDYQPQHF.

The chain carries TRBV9 and TRBJ2-5; no clear D gene. This CDR3 contains 13 residues. Germline CDR1 and CDR2: SGDLS and YYNGEE. V shed 0 bases and J shed 6 bases, with 9 bases lying between them. The CDR3 here is CASSVEPLKTQYF. CDR3 nucleotides: TGTGCCAGCAGCGTAGAGCCCCTAAAGACCCAGTACTTC.

The V and J genes are TRBV7-7 and TRBJ2-5; 8 bases fit TRBD2. The length of the CDR3 is 14 residues. The V gene end was trimmed by 5 bases and the J gene end by 4 bases; junction bases not matched to a gene: 6. Per the germline V gene, CDR1 is SSHAT and CDR2 is FNYEAQ (reference sequence). CDR3 sequence: CASSPTTSGETQYF. The CDR3 DNA reads as TGTGCCAGCAGCCCTACCACTAGCGGAGAGACCCAGTACTTC. Drawing the rest from reference TRBV7-7 and TRBJ2-5, the complete variable domain is GAGVSQSPRYKVTKRGQDVTLRCDPISSHATLYWYQQALGQGPEFLTYFNYEAQPDKSGLPSDRFSAERPEGSISTLTIQRTEQRDSAMYRCASSPTTSGETQYFGPGTRLLVL.

The chain joins TRBV7-9 to TRBJ1-2, with D possibly TRBD1 on 6 matching bases. V was pared by 5 bases and J by 4 bases, with 14 bases between. The CDR3 consists of 14 residues. Germline CDR1 SEHNR, CDR2 FQNEAQ (reference sequence). The CDR3 region is CASSTEGGSYGYTF. In DNA, the CDR3 is TGTGCCAGCAGCACCGAGGGGGGCAGCTATGGCTACACCTTC.

V usage is TRBV5-1 and J usage is TRBJ2-1; 8 nucleotides align to TRBD2. The CDR3 has 16 residues. Germline assignment: CDR1 SGHRS and CDR2 YFSETQ. Unmatched junction bases numbered 10, after V lost 1 base and J lost 7 bases. The CDR3 sequence is CASSLRSTGGLNEQFF. CDR3 sequence (DNA): TGCGCCAGCAGCTTGAGGTCTACGGGAGGGTTAAATGAGCAGTTCTTC.

The chain combines TRBV5-1 with TRBJ2-2; D remains ambiguous. This CDR3 spans 14 amino acids. CDR1 SGHRS and CDR2 YFSETQ come from the germline V gene. V lost 0 bases and J lost 7, with 10 bases in between. CDR3 coding DNA: TGCGCCAGCAGCTTGGCCGTAGGGATCGGGGAGCTGTTTTTT. Protein product: CASSLAVGIGELFF.

For the CDR3, the DNA is TGTGCCAGTAGTATAGGGGTGGCAGGGAAATCGCATTCACCCCTCCACTTT. This translates into CASSIGVAGKSHSPLHF. The chain couples TRBV19 to TRBJ1-6; TRBD1 is a possible D gene (5 bases). The V gene lost 1 base and the J gene lost 8 bases, with 18 bases spanning the gap. This CDR3 is 17 amino acids long. Germline values: CDR1 LNHDA, CDR2 SQIVND (reference sequence).

The rearrangement uses TRBV10-3 and TRBJ2-7, with D perhaps matching TRBD1 (6 bases). CDR1 is ENHRY, CDR2 SYGVKD, per germline. The CDR3 is made up of 15 amino acids. V gave up 4 bases and J gave up 5 bases, with 18 bases separating them. The CDR3 DNA follows: TGTGCCATCAGTGTGGGGGCTTCGGCCCAGAACGAGCAGTACTTC. Protein product: CAISVGASAQNEQYF.

This clone occurred a few times. This rearrangement joins TRBV5-1 to TRBJ2-7; maybe TRBD1 (6 bases). The CDR3 covers 13 residues. Germline V gene lookup returns CDR1 SGHRS and CDR2 YFSETQ. V gave up 4 bases and J gave up 3 bases, with 11 bases separating them. Here the CDR3 DNA reads TGCGCCAGCAGCCCGACAGGTATCTACGAGCAGTACTTC. Translation gives CASSPTGIYEQYF.

This chain uses TRBV11-3 with TRBJ1-5, with TRBD1 matching 10 bases. CDR3 length: 15 residues. Losses at the gene ends were 5 bases for V and 7 bases for J; bases not matched to a gene: 8. Germline values: CDR1 SGHNT, CDR2 YENEEA. The CDR3, as DNA: TGTGCCAGCAGCATTGACAGGGGGCGCGGACAGCCCCAGCATTTT. It translates to CASSIDRGRGQPQHF.

This clone occurred once. The chain couples TRBV27 to TRBJ1-2; perhaps TRBD1 as D (6 bases). The length of the CDR3 is 14 residues. Per germline, CDR1 MNHEY and CDR2 SMNVEV (reference sequence). With 6 bases removed from V and 5 bases from J, the gap between germline ends came to 16 bases. The CDR3 spells CASRKQGGPYGYTF. The CDR3 nucleotides read TGTGCCAGCAGAAAACAGGGTGGGCCATATGGCTACACCTTC.

The chain joins TRBV27 to TRBJ2-5; D call uncertain. Trimming cost V 4 bases and J 2 bases, with 8 bases left between them. CDR1 and CDR2 from the germline V gene are MNHEY and SMNVEV (reference sequence). The CDR3 loop spans 13 amino acids. Here the CDR3 reads CASSYRPQETQYF. CDR3 DNA: TGTGCCAGCAGTTATCGCCCTCAAGAGACCCAGTACTTC.

The rearrangement links TRBV12-3 or TRBV12-4 to TRBJ2-7; TRBD1 is a possible D gene (6 bases). Trimming left V 3 bases short and J 6 bases short, with 12 bases between. The CDR3 covers 13 residues. The DNA for the CDR3 is TGTGCCAGCAGTTTTAAAGGGGGTGGCGAGCAGTACTTC. Its protein product is CASSFKGGGEQYF.

The chain is built from TRBV19 and TRBJ2-7; 9 bases are a match to TRBD1. The J segment lost 2 bases and the V segment lost 5 bases, leaving 7 bases of the junction unmatched. This CDR3 has 15 amino acids. CDR1 is LNHDA and CDR2 is SQIVND in the germline V gene (reference sequence). In DNA, the CDR3 is TGTGCCAGTAGTTTCACCGGGACAGGGACCTACGAGCAGTACTTC. Translation: CASSFTGTGTYEQYF.

This clone was counted once. The chain links TRBV7-9 to TRBJ2-1; 9 nucleotides align to TRBD1. CDR3 length: 15 residues. The V and J ends lost 2 bases and 2 bases, in that order; junction bases with no gene match: 1. Germline V gene lookup returns CDR1 SEHNR and CDR2 FQNEAQ (reference sequence). CDR3 bases: TGTGCCAGCAGCTTAACAGGGGGCCCCTACAATGAGCAGTTCTTC. Protein product: CASSLTGGPYNEQFF.

The chain joins TRBV10-3 to TRBJ2-7; 8 bases are shared with TRBD2. The J segment lost 6 bases and the V segment lost 5 bases, leaving 12 bases of the junction unmatched. This CDR3 has 15 residues. Germline lookup yields CDR1 ENHRY and CDR2 SYGVKD. CDR3 nucleotide sequence: TGTGCCATCAGTACTAAGGACGGGAGGGGCGGCGAGCAGTACTTC. It codes for CAISTKDGRGGEQYF.

This sequence joins TRBV27 and TRBJ2-7, with 7 bases matching TRBD1. J gave up 0 bases and V 5 bases, and 7 bases lay outside the gene matches. CDR1 is MNHEY, CDR2 SMNVEV, per germline (reference sequence). The CDR3 is 15 amino acids. Written as DNA, the CDR3 is TGTGCCAGCAGTCGGACAGGACGGAGCTCCTACGAGCAGTACTTC. As protein: CASSRTGRSSYEQYF.

DNA of the CDR3: TGCGCCAGCAGCCAAGTGACTACCCCCTACAATGAGCAGTTCTTC. It specifies CASSQVTTPYNEQFF. The V and J genes are TRBV4-1 and TRBJ2-1, with D tentatively TRBD2 (5 bases). The germline V gene has CDR1 MGHRA and CDR2 YSYEKL. V lost 1 base and J 2 bases, leaving 9 bases between the germline ends. This CDR3 region has 15 residues.

The gene calls are TRBV15 and TRBJ1-5, with a weak D call TRBD1 (6 bases). CDR3 length equals 15 residues. Germline values: CDR1 LNHNV, CDR2 YYDKDF (reference sequence). Trimming shortened V by 0 bases and J by 9 bases, and 15 bases separated the two germline ends. In nucleotides, the CDR3 is TGTGCCACCAGCAGAGATATAAGGGGGGCTCTGCCCCAGCATTTT. Its translation is CATSRDIRGALPQHF.

The rearrangement joins TRBV15 to TRBJ2-1, with 7 bases identical to TRBD2. This CDR3 comprises 13 residues. V was clipped by 8 bases and J by 3 bases; unmatched bases: 4. CDR1 is LNHNV, CDR2 YYDKDF, per germline (reference sequence). The CDR3 reads CATWQRGYNEQFF. The CDR3 coding sequence is TGTGCCACCTGGCAGCGGGGCTACAATGAGCAGTTCTTC.

This chain connects TRBV5-1 to TRBJ1-1, with D possibly being TRBD1 (6 bases). CDR3 length: 13 amino acids. Germline V CDR1 and CDR2: SGHRS, YFSETQ. V was cut by 7 bases and J by 1 base, with 11 bases left in between. Here the CDR3 reads CASGVGQNTEAFF. CDR3 nucleotides: TGCGCCAGCGGGGTGGGACAGAACACTGAAGCTTTCTTT.

This sequence joins TRBV3-1 (or the pseudogene TRBV3-2) and TRBJ1-5; D remains ambiguous. Germline V CDR1 and CDR2: LGHDT, YNNKEL (reference sequence). This CDR3 spans 14 amino acids. With 4 bases removed from V and 3 bases from J, the gap between germline ends came to 10 bases. The CDR3 loop is CASSLRGFNQPQHF. The CDR3, as DNA: TGTGCCAGCAGCCTCCGGGGTTTCAATCAGCCCCAGCATTTT.

Points on this clone: A read error may produce the germline difference seen at one junction end. This chain uses TRBV6-4 with TRBJ2-1; 13 nucleotides line up with TRBD2. This CDR3 comprises 17 residues. Germline CDR1 and CDR2: MRHNA and SNTAGT. The CDR3 is CASSDTSGGASNNEQFF. CDR3 bases: TGTGCCAGCAGTGACACTAGCGGGGGGGCCTCCAACAATGAGCAGTTCTTC.

The genes are TRBV2 and TRBJ2-3; D may be TRBD2 (7 bases). Trimming removed 0 bases from V and 2 bases from J, with 12 bases in between. The CDR3 has 16 residues. Germline V gene data show CDR1 as SNHLY and CDR2 as FYNNEI. Here the CDR3 reads CASSEARGATTDTQYF. The CDR3 DNA reads as TGTGCCAGCAGTGAAGCCCGGGGGGCGACCACAGATACGCAGTATTTT.

As for this clone: The sample contains more than one DNA sequence encoding this CDR3. CDR3 sequence: CASSPSSYEQYF. The CDR3 DNA follows: TGTGCCAGCAGTCCGAGCTCCTACGAGCAGTACTTC. The chain recombines TRBV3-1 (or the pseudogene TRBV3-2) with TRBJ2-7; no reliable D call. The CDR3 is 12 residues long. The ends were cut back, 6 bases at V and 0 bases at J, with 6 bases in the middle. From germline, CDR1 is LGHDT and CDR2 YNNKEL (reference sequence).

The rearrangement uses TRBV5-1 and TRBJ1-6; 8 bases fit TRBD1. The length of the CDR3 is 15 residues. Germline V CDR1 and CDR2: SGHRS, YFSETQ. V lost 4 bases and J lost 7; bases outside the gene matches: 7. The CDR3 is CASSPQGVSNSPLHF. Here the CDR3 DNA reads TGCGCCAGCAGCCCACAGGGGGTGTCAAATTCACCCCTCCACTTT.

This chain's CDR3 is CASSPGTGVYGYTF. As DNA, the CDR3 is TGTGCCAGCAGTCCCGGGACAGGAGTCTATGGCTACACCTTC. V gene TRBV2 combines with J gene TRBJ1-2; 8 bases align to TRBD1. Germline-derived CDR1 and CDR2 are SNHLY and FYNNEI. The J segment lost 4 bases and the V segment lost 5 bases, leaving 6 bases of the junction unmatched. CDR3 size: 14 residues.

V gene TRBV10-3 combines with J gene TRBJ2-3, with D maybe TRBD1 (5 bases). Trimming removed 9 bases at V and 2 bases at J, with 15 bases between. The CDR3 loop spans 14 amino acids. Germline CDR1 is ENHRY and CDR2 is SYGVKD. The CDR3, as DNA: TGTGCCATTGCAGGGTTTGGGCCCACAGATACGCAGTATTTT. This encodes CAIAGFGPTDTQYF.